These 20 T cell receptor beta chains originate from one sample sequenced in a study of beta chain features in type 1 diabetes. The study's findings and limits: TCRB CDR3 length was moderately but significantly reduced in all four CD4+ subsets of Type 1 diabetes patients.

Their antigen targets remain unknown. Reverse transcription of all isolated RNA meant that expressed TCRB transcripts were sequenced. Assay used: immunoSEQ multiplex PCR; TCRdb lists only in-frame clones, some missing. The sample shows approximately 140,000 clones, around 10% of them seen only once. Sequenced input: central memory CD4+ T cells from blood. The source of these receptors is a man in his thirties or forties with type 1 diabetes.

This clone was observed a few times. This sequence joins TRBV28 and TRBJ1-2; D is unresolved. Germline values: CDR1 MDHEN, CDR2 SYDVKM. V was shortened by 3 bases and J by 7 bases, with 12 bases between the two germline ends. CDR3 length: 13 residues. CDR3 amino acids: CASSFGNEGGYTF. In DNA, the CDR3 is TGTGCCAGCAGTTTTGGGAACGAGGGTGGCTACACCTTC.

The sample holds a few counts of this clone. The gene calls are TRBV28 and TRBJ2-7; TRBD1 might be the D (5 bases). Germline lookup yields CDR1 MDHEN and CDR2 SYDVKM. The germline V and J ends were trimmed by 8 bases and 12 bases, with 17 bases remaining between them. This CDR3 spans 11 amino acids. Here the CDR3 reads CASFNWGEPYF. The CDR3 DNA is TGTGCCAGCTTTAATTGGGGCGAACCGTACTTC.

This chain links TRBV6-1 with TRBJ2-3; 7 positions agree with TRBD1. V gave up 3 bases and J gave up 2 bases; unmatched junction bases: 8. The germline V gene has CDR1 MNHNS and CDR2 SASEGT. The CDR3 sequence is 16 residues long. The CDR3 here is CASSDGRQGATDTQYF. In nucleotides, the CDR3 is TGTGCCAGCAGTGATGGCAGACAGGGAGCCACAGATACGCAGTATTTT.

V gene TRBV28 combines with J gene TRBJ1-2, with D perhaps TRBD1 (5 bases). Germline CDR1 is MDHEN and CDR2 is SYDVKM. The CDR3 contains 12 residues. Deletions cut 11 bases from V and 4 bases from J, with 14 bases between. CDR3 sequence reads: CASTDLSYGYTF. For the CDR3, the DNA is TGTGCCTCGACAGACCTCTCCTATGGCTACACCTTC.

This clone occurred a few times. The CDR3 coding sequence is TGCAGCGTTTGCAATAGCGACGAGCAGTACTTC. It is translated as CSVCNSDEQYF. The chain links TRBV29-1 to TRBJ2-7, with D perhaps TRBD2 (5 bases). V was shortened by 5 bases and J by 5 bases, with 10 bases between the two germline ends. This CDR3 has 11 amino acids. Germline V lookup: CDR1 SQVTM, CDR2 ANQGSEA.

In its sample, this clone was seen a few times. The J gene is TRBJ1-5, the V gene TRBV28, with a weak D call TRBD1 (5 bases). The V gene's germline CDR1 is MDHEN and CDR2 SYDVKM. The CDR3 is 15 amino acids. Trimming removed 0 bases from V and 3 bases from J, with 9 bases in between. CDR3 residues: CASSLWGRNNQPQHF. CDR3 bases: TGTGCCAGCAGTTTATGGGGGCGAAACAATCAGCCCCAGCATTTT.

CDR3: CASSLSTGIAYEQYF. CDR3 DNA sequence: TGTGCCAGCAGTTTATCGACCGGGATTGCCTACGAGCAGTACTTC. The rearrangement links TRBV27 to TRBJ2-7; possible D gene TRBD2, 5 bases. Trimming took off 0 bases at V and 2 bases at J, with 11 bases between the two ends. Germline V gene data show CDR1 as MNHEY and CDR2 as SMNVEV (reference sequence). This CDR3 has 15 amino acids.

CDR3 region: CASSFSSTYEQYF. The CDR3 DNA reads as TGTGCCAGCAGTTTCTCCAGTACCTACGAGCAGTACTTC. The chain links TRBV28 to TRBJ2-7; D remains ambiguous. CDR3 length: 13 amino acids. From germline, CDR1 is MDHEN and CDR2 SYDVKM. V lost 3 bases to trimming and J lost 2 bases, with 8 bases between them. Full variable domain (remainder filled in from reference TRBV28 and TRBJ2-7): DVKVTQSSRYLVKRTGEKVFLECVQDMDHENMFWYRQDPGLGLRLIYFSYDVKMKEKGDIPEGYSVSREKKERFSLILESASTNQTSMYLCASSFSSTYEQYFGPGTRLTVT.

This chain uses TRBV28 with TRBJ1-1; maybe TRBD1 (6 bases). Germline CDR1 MDHEN, CDR2 SYDVKM. The CDR3 runs 12 residues. V lost 8 bases, J lost 3 bases, and 10 bases lay in between. The CDR3 sequence is CASGQSHTEAFF. The DNA of the CDR3 is TGTGCCAGCGGACAGTCCCACACTGAAGCTTTCTTT.

This clone was counted between two and nine times. This chain joins TRBV5-1 and TRBJ2-4; tentatively, D is TRBD2 (7 bases). Trimming cost V 0 bases and J 8 bases, with 15 bases left between them. CDR3 length: 15 amino acids. The V gene's germline CDR1 is SGHRS and CDR2 YFSETQ. The CDR3 reads CASSLAVGGGDIQYF. For the CDR3, the DNA is TGCGCCAGCAGCTTGGCCGTAGGGGGAGGGGACATTCAGTACTTC.

This clone was found a few times. This chain links TRBV25-1 with TRBJ1-1; 7 bases are shared with TRBD1. This CDR3 region has 14 residues. V lost 5 bases, J lost 3 bases, and 6 bases stayed unmatched. Germline-derived CDR1 and CDR2 are MGHDK and SYGVNS. This chain's CDR3 is CASSNPGGYTEAFF. As DNA, the CDR3 is TGTGCCAGCAGTAACCCAGGGGGGTACACTGAAGCTTTCTTT. The variable domain in full, completed from reference TRBV25-1 and TRBJ1-1, reads EADIYQTPRYLVIGTGKKITLECSQTMGHDKMYWYQQDPGMELHLIHYSYGVNSTEKGDLSSESTVSRIRTEHFPLTLESARPSHTSQYLCASSNPGGYTEAFFGQGTRLTVV.

A few counts support this clone. This chain's CDR3 is CASSRQGLGYTF. For the CDR3, the DNA is TGCGCCAGCAGCAGACAGGGGTTGGGCTACACCTTC. V is TRBV10-2 and J is TRBJ1-2; 8 nucleotides align to TRBD1. Germline loops: CDR1 WSHSY, CDR2 SAAADI. The CDR3 has 12 amino acids. Trimming at V came to 6 bases and at J to 8 bases, leaving 5 bases not matched to a gene.

This clone has more than one count but fewer than ten. DNA for the CDR3: TGTGCCAGTAGTATTGGGACCCAGGGGTCCGGGGAGCTGTTTTTT. Amino acid sequence: CASSIGTQGSGELFF. The rearrangement joins TRBV19 to TRBJ2-2; D may be TRBD1 (6 bases). Trimming took 3 bases from V and 6 from J, leaving 14 bases between them. Germline V gene sequence: CDR1 LNHDA, CDR2 SQIVND (reference sequence). The CDR3 consists of 15 residues.

The rearrangement joins TRBV19 to TRBJ2-3; weak D call: TRBD2 (5 bases). Germline V CDR1 and CDR2: LNHDA, SQIVND (reference sequence). The CDR3 consists of 16 residues. V was pared by 3 bases and J by 1 base, with 14 bases between. The CDR3 spells CASSIGGGDGTDTQYF. Here the CDR3 DNA reads TGTGCCAGTAGTATCGGTGGAGGCGATGGCACAGATACGCAGTATTTT. The full variable domain, its missing parts supplied by reference TRBV19 and TRBJ2-3, is DGGITQSPKYLFRKEGQNVTLSCEQNLNHDAMYWYRQDPGQGLRLIYYSQIVNDFQKGDIAEGYSVSREKKESFPLTVTSAQKNPTAFYLCASSIGGGDGTDTQYFGPGTRLTVL.

The rearrangement joins TRBV30 to TRBJ2-2; D not certain. The CDR3 has 13 residues. The germline CDR1 and CDR2 sequences are GTSNPN and SVGIG (reference sequence). The V end lost 2 bases, the J end lost 1 base, and 5 bases lay between the germline ends. CDR3 DNA: TGTGCCTGGAGTAGACAGAACACCGGGGAGCTGTTTTTT. Translation gives CAWSRQNTGELFF.

The table lists this clone with many counts. The J gene is TRBJ2-5, the V gene TRBV11-2; 8 bases line up with TRBD1. The ends lost 4 bases at V and 5 bases at J; junction bases unmatched: 6. Germline V gene sequence: CDR1 SGHAT, CDR2 FQNNGV. This CDR3 comprises 14 residues. CDR3 DNA sequence: TGTGCCAGCAGCTCGGGACAGGTTCCCGAGACCCAGTACTTC. Its translation: CASSSGQVPETQYF.

V is TRBV5-1 and J is TRBJ2-7; weak D call: TRBD2 (5 bases). The length of the CDR3 is 13 residues. Germline CDR1 reads SGHRS; CDR2 reads YFSETQ. The germline V and J ends were trimmed by 2 bases and 1 base, with 7 bases remaining between them. The CDR3 region has the DNA TGCGCCAGCAGCTTTGAGGGATCCTACGAGCAGTACTTC. Protein: CASSFEGSYEQYF.

The chain combines TRBV10-2 with TRBJ1-5; D is unresolved. In germline, CDR1 is WSHSY, CDR2 SAAADI. The CDR3 is 13 residues long. V dropped 3 bases and J dropped 9 bases, with 12 bases sitting between them. Here the CDR3 DNA reads TGCGCCAGCAGTGACCCTCAGGAGGGGCCCCAGCATTTT. It encodes CASSDPQEGPQHF.

The chain joins TRBV4-3 to TRBJ2-3, with 12 bases fitting TRBD2. Germline values: CDR1 LGHNA, CDR2 YSLEER. Unmatched junction bases numbered 3, after V lost 3 bases and J lost 2 bases. The length of the CDR3 is 16 residues. CDR3 DNA: TGCGCCAGCAGCCAGAGACTAGCGGGGGACACAGATACGCAGTATTTT. Translated: CASSQRLAGDTDTQYF.

This chain connects TRBV7-3 to TRBJ2-3; 9 positions agree with TRBD1. The CDR3 extends over 13 amino acids. V was pared by 5 bases and J by 9 bases, with 6 bases of the junction left unmatched. Germline CDR1 reads SGHTA; CDR2 reads FQGTGA. CDR3: CASSTWDRVTQYF. CDR3 DNA: TGTGCCAGCAGCACCTGGGACAGGGTAACGCAGTATTTT.